This T cell receptor beta chain originates from a study of blood T cell repertoires in COVID-19. Study overall: COVID-19 samples collected from the United States, Italy and Spain covered acute and convalescent phases.

CDR1 and CDR2 (germline): SGHDN, FVKESK. V shed 4 bases, J shed 6 bases, and the junction held 8 bases outside the gene matches. This CDR3 is built from 15 residues. As originally analysed: Reference gene primer amplification in the assay estimated nucleated cell counts. This table comes from immunoSEQ multiplex PCR, and its TCRdb copy is limited to in-frame clones, with some not included. That table supplies the V and J calls and clone size; D and trimming were determined from the DNA. Among just over 300,000 clones listed, 70% to 90% were seen once. Participants came from about two dozen US areas, aged roughly 18 to 89 years. Participants reported their clinical history, and cohort assignment relied on those reports.

The receptor comes from a woman in her 40s who had recovered from COVID-19. This rearrangement joins TRBV14 to TRBJ1-2; 10 bases map to TRBD1. The specimen sequenced was PBMCs or T cells enriched from blood (not recorded which). CDR3 loop: CASSRTTGGRHGYTF. In DNA form, the CDR3 reads TGTGCCAGCAGCCGTACGACAGGGGGCCGGCATGGCTACACCTTC.